This T cell receptor (beta chain) was captured by sequencing in a study of graft-versus-host responses after intestinal transplantation (dated by TCRdb to 2020 to 2022). Regarding the study in general: Recipients received multivisceral, liver-intestinal, or isolated intestinal transplants. The cohort enrolled 20 to 25 intestinal transplant recipients including one retransplant, and 3 patients lacking pretransplant specimens were excluded. Alloreactive clones were identified by sequencing pre-transplant mixed lymphocyte reaction products and comparing these products with unstimulated pre-transplant donor and recipient T cells. After intestinal transplantation, graft-versus-host and host-versus-graft alloreactive T cell clones in the graft, circulation and bone marrow were tracked using bulk TCR-beta CDR3 sequencing. Every recipient was given anti-thymocyte globulin induction, then maintenance tacrolimus and steroids for two to three years. Rather than going through the commercial service, samples from a few later patients were sequenced in-house on an Illumina MiSeq and processed with MiXCR. A peak of at least 4% donor T cells among recipient peripheral blood mononuclear cells was the definition used for donor T cell macrochimerism. Broader findings and caveats from the paper: The conclusions were limited by the relatively low number and heterogeneity of the intestinal transplant patients. GvH clones were detected in recipient bone marrow, and some appeared earlier in ileal mucosa or blood, consistent with an intestinal mucosal origin. Early after transplant, peak levels of circulating GvH clones were associated with declines in HvG clones. In patients with donor T cell macrochimerism, the allografts had high GvH to HvG T cell clonal ratios.

This clone was counted once. Its specific antigen is unknown. No per-base quality is available; no much larger clone lies one base away. Taken with the paper, the label for time point translates to: cells obtained before transplantation from donor or recipient. CD3+CD4+ and CD3+CD8+ populations were FACS-sorted from unstimulated pre-transplant donor and recipient cells taken from spleen or lymph nodes. Receptors were amplified or captured by the immunoSEQ multiplex PCR assay. For most patients, genomic DNA was isolated with the Qiagen DNeasy Blood and Tissue Kit and sent frozen to Adaptive Biotechnologies for TCR sequencing. High-throughput TCR-beta CDR3 sequencing of genomic DNA from most patients was performed by Adaptive Biotechnologies. The original pipeline was this. TCR sequencing data were retrieved from Adaptive's ImmunoSEQ software for around 19 patients, whereas a few other patients were processed with MiXCR and VDJtools. To correct CD4 versus CD8 sorting errors, sequences present in both subsets at a frequency ratio below 5:1 were removed. CDR3 nucleotide sequences shared between donor and recipient were removed because their origin could not be assigned. To be classed as alloreactive, a clone needed at least 2-fold expansion over unstimulated cells and a minimum CFSE-low frequency of 0.002% (template counts) or 0.001% (read counts). Clones detected in sequenced pre-transplant spleen, lymph node, or MLR CFSE-low populations of the donor or recipient were defined as mappable. The cumulative frequency of alloreactive clones was calculated as a percentage of all sequences, weighted by copy number. TCRdb retrieved this table from immuneACCESS and kept in-frame rearrangements only. Not all clones are present; in checked studies, unresolved V genes account for under half, and no reason is known for the remainder. D and trimming were read from the DNA, whereas the V and J calls and clone size are those reported in that table. The sample contains about 94,000 clones, about 91% of them found a single time. Jointly, the top ten make up 0.5% of the sample.

Sequencing was performed on unstimulated CD8+ T cells sorted from spleen or lymph node cells, taken before intestinal transplant. This TCR came from a human donor who received an intestinal transplant.

Read as DNA, the sequence is TGTGCCAGCAGCCCCTCCTCGGGGGACAGTAGATACGAGCAGTACTTC. This codes for CASSPSSGDSRYEQYF. The chain is assembled from TRBV7-9 and TRBJ2-7; TRBD1 might be the D gene, on 7 matching bases. From the cysteine through the phenylalanine, the CDR3 covers 16 amino acids. The retained sequence is limited to the CDR3, 48 bases, with the frame set at the first base. V is pared back by 5 bases and J by 4 bases, with 21 bases lying between the germline termini. The germline V gene (reference sequence) specifies SEHNR as CDR1 and FQNEAQ as CDR2.